These 22 T cell receptor beta chains share one sample of origin, sequenced in a study of shared clonotypes between healthy human individuals. Libraries were prepared by immunoSEQ multiplex PCR; TCRdb keeps only in-frame clonotypes and omits some of them. The profile shows around 2,100,000 clones, about 94% of them singletons. Cells designated naive CD8 were CD45RO-negative and were positively selected for CCR7, with terminally differentiated effector memory CD45RA+ cells excluded. The sequencing input was naive CD8+ T cells sorted from blood. Source of these receptors: a man between 18 and 35 years old in good health.

The chain uses TRBV7-9 and TRBJ2-2; D unresolved. The CDR3 has 19 amino acids. Trimming cost V 3 bases and J 3 bases, with 23 bases left between them. The germline CDR1 and CDR2 sequences are SEHNR and FQNEAQ (reference sequence). The CDR3 spells CASSFDRVPDPRDTGELFF. The CDR3 nucleotides are TGTGCCAGCAGCTTTGATAGGGTTCCGGACCCCCGGGACACCGGGGAGCTGTTTTTT. The variable domain in full, with the rest retrieved from reference TRBV7-9 and TRBJ2-2, is DTGVSQNPRHKITKRGQNVTFRCDPISEHNRLYWYRQTLGQGPEFLTYFQNEAQLEKSRLLSDRFSAERPKGSFSTLEIQRTEQGDSAMYLCASSFDRVPDPRDTGELFFGEGSRLTVL.

The rearrangement links TRBV25-1 to TRBJ1-2; unclear D gene. V shed 3 bases and J shed 4 bases, with 12 bases lying between them. The CDR3 contains 14 residues. Looked up from germline, CDR1 is MGHDK and CDR2 is SYGVNS. CDR3 nucleotides: TGTGCCAGCAGTGATGGCGAAACCTTCTATGGCTACACCTTC. Translated, it gives CASSDGETFYGYTF.

A few counts support this clone. Different DNA sequences within this sample yield the same CDR3. The chain joins TRBV11-1 to TRBJ1-6; tentatively, D is TRBD1 (6 bases). CDR3 length equals 14 residues. Germline lookup yields CDR1 SGHAT and CDR2 FQDESV (reference sequence). The V and J ends lost 1 base and 9 bases respectively, with 10 bases between them. In nucleotides, the CDR3 is TGTGCCAGCAGCTTAGAACAGGGAGGTTCACCCCTCCACTTT. Its translation is CASSLEQGGSPLHF.

The chain joins TRBV6-1 to TRBJ2-3, with 7 bases that match TRBD2. Germline-derived CDR1 and CDR2 are MNHNS and SASEGT. CDR3 length: 16 residues. V shed 3 bases, J shed 1 base, and the junction held 7 bases outside the gene matches. The CDR3 bases are TGTGCCAGCAGTGACAGGGAGGGCGTGGGCACAGATACGCAGTATTTT. Protein product: CASSDREGVGTDTQYF.

The J gene is TRBJ2-1, the V gene TRBV28; D is unclear. This CDR3 region has 13 residues. Germline CDR1 is MDHEN and CDR2 is SYDVKM. V lost 2 bases and J lost 2, with 4 bases in between. The CDR3 bases are TGTGCCAGCAGTTTAGTGGCCTACAATGAGCAGTTCTTC. It specifies CASSLVAYNEQFF. The variable domain in full, with the rest retrieved from reference TRBV28 and TRBJ2-1, is DVKVTQSSRYLVKRTGEKVFLECVQDMDHENMFWYRQDPGLGLRLIYFSYDVKMKEKGDIPEGYSVSREKKERFSLILESASTNQTSMYLCASSLVAYNEQFFGPGTRLTVL.

The chain couples TRBV7-9 to TRBJ2-7; D perhaps matches TRBD1 (6 bases). The CDR3 loop spans 16 amino acids. Looked up from germline, CDR1 is SEHNR and CDR2 is FQNEAQ (reference sequence). V was pared by 1 base and J by 4 bases, with 17 bases between. The CDR3 DNA is TGTGCCAGCAGCTTAGGAGAGGACAGAGAGCGATACGAGCAGTACTTC. This translates into CASSLGEDRERYEQYF.

The rearrangement joins TRBV27 to TRBJ2-7, with TRBD1 matching 12 bases. CDR3 length equals 16 residues. V shed 8 bases, J shed 6 bases, and the junction held 14 bases outside the gene matches. From germline, CDR1 is MNHEY and CDR2 SMNVEV (reference sequence). DNA of the CDR3: TGTGCCAGCCGGGGGGGACAGGGGGCTCCAGCGTGCGAGCAGTACTTC. The encoded protein is CASRGGQGAPACEQYF.

CDR3 nucleotides: TGTGCCAGCAGTCCTTCAACTAGCGGGACCTACAATGAGCAGTTCTTC. As protein: CASSPSTSGTYNEQFF. The chain recombines TRBV14 with TRBJ2-1; 10 bases fit TRBD2. The V segment lost 6 bases and the J segment 2 bases; nucleotides outside the gene matches: 7. CDR1 and CDR2 from the germline V gene are SGHDN and FVKESK. The CDR3 has 16 amino acids.

This clone was detected once. This chain joins TRBV6-5 and TRBJ2-1; D gene unclear. This CDR3 has 13 amino acids. Trimming stripped 3 bases from V and 3 bases from J, with 6 bases between. Germline loops: CDR1 MNHEY, CDR2 SVGAGI. The CDR3 nucleotides read TGTGCCAGCAGTTATACAGACTACAATGAGCAGTTCTTC. It translates to CASSYTDYNEQFF.

The chain recombines TRBV6-5 with TRBJ1-1, with 10 bases lining up with TRBD1. This CDR3 has 14 residues. Germline lookup yields CDR1 MNHEY and CDR2 SVGAGI. Trimming at V came to 4 bases and at J to 4 bases, leaving 3 bases not matched to a gene. The DNA of the CDR3 is TGTGCCAGCAGTTCCTGGACAGGGGGCACTGAAGCTTTCTTT. Amino acids: CASSSWTGGTEAFF.

The rearrangement uses TRBV9 and TRBJ2-7; tentatively, D is TRBD1 (6 bases). The CDR3 runs 15 residues. Germline CDR1 SGDLS, CDR2 YYNGEE. The V end lost 0 bases, the J end lost 3 bases, and 13 bases lay between the germline ends. The CDR3 sequence: CASSVEGQSYYEQYF. In nucleotides, the CDR3 is TGTGCCAGCAGCGTAGAAGGACAGTCTTACTACGAGCAGTACTTC.

The chain links TRBV19 to TRBJ2-1; unclear D gene. In germline, CDR1 is LNHDA, CDR2 SQIVND (reference sequence). This CDR3 has 10 residues. Trimming removed 3 bases at V and 9 bases at J, with 3 bases between. CDR3 amino acids: CASSMGEQFF. The CDR3 DNA reads as TGTGCCAGTAGTATGGGTGAGCAGTTCTTC. The full variable domain, with the rest looked up from reference TRBV19 and TRBJ2-1, is DGGITQSPKYLFRKEGQNVTLSCEQNLNHDAMYWYRQDPGQGLRLIYYSQIVNDFQKGDIAEGYSVSREKKESFPLTVTSAQKNPTAFYLCASSMGEQFFGPGTRLTVL.

A single count supports this clone. The V call is TRBV6-1, the J call TRBJ2-1; D not certain. V lost 6 bases and J 3 bases, leaving 3 bases between the germline ends. Germline CDR1 is MNHNS and CDR2 is SASEGT. The CDR3 sequence is 11 residues long. CDR3 sequence reads: CASRHYNEQFF. The DNA of the CDR3 is TGTGCCAGCAGGCACTACAATGAGCAGTTCTTC.

V is TRBV5-1 and J is TRBJ1-2, with no clear D. Trimming took 4 bases from V and 3 from J, leaving 16 bases between them. Germline loops: CDR1 SGHRS, CDR2 YFSETQ. There are 15 residues in the CDR3. The CDR3 DNA reads TGCGCCAGCAGCCCCTACAGAGAATACTACTATGGCTACACCTTC. This sequence encodes CASSPYREYYYGYTF.

This sequence joins TRBV7-9 and TRBJ2-7; D perhaps matches TRBD2 (5 bases). From germline, CDR1 is SEHNR and CDR2 FQNEAQ (reference sequence). Trimming took 4 bases from V and 3 from J, leaving 16 bases between them. The CDR3 sequence is 15 residues long. This CDR3 reads CASSSDDTRFYEQYF. The CDR3 DNA reads TGTGCCAGCAGCTCCGACGACACTAGGTTCTACGAGCAGTACTTC.

This chain links TRBV6-5 with TRBJ1-2; weak D call: TRBD1 (6 bases). Per the germline V gene, CDR1 is MNHEY and CDR2 is SVGAGI. Trimming took off 6 bases at V and 7 bases at J, with 6 bases between the two ends. There are 10 residues in the CDR3. In DNA, the CDR3 is TGTGCCAGCAGGGGGGCTGGCTACACCTTC. Its translation: CASRGAGYTF.

This chain joins TRBV13 and TRBJ2-5, with 14 bases that match TRBD2. The junction had 5 bases not matched to a gene; V was cut back by 7 bases and J by 4 bases. Germline V gene data show CDR1 as PRHDT and CDR2 as FYEKMQ (reference sequence). The CDR3 runs 15 residues. CDR3 sequence (DNA): TGTGCCAGCACCCTTGGACTAGCGGGGGGAGAGACCCAGTACTTC. Protein: CASTLGLAGGETQYF. Complete variable domain (other parts from reference TRBV13 and TRBJ2-5): AAGVIQSPRHLIKEKRETATLKCYPIPRHDTVYWYQQGPGQDPQFLISFYEKMQSDKGSIPDRFSAQQFSDYHSELNMSSLELGDSALYFCASTLGLAGGETQYFGPGTRLLVL.

The chain joins TRBV11-2 to TRBJ2-7, with 12 bases identical to TRBD2. CDR3 length equals 15 residues. The V segment lost 5 bases and the J segment 2 bases; nucleotides outside the gene matches: 4. Germline assignment: CDR1 SGHAT and CDR2 FQNNGV. The CDR3 spells CASSVGLAGPYEQYF. The CDR3 DNA sequence: TGTGCCAGCAGCGTCGGACTAGCGGGGCCCTACGAGCAGTACTTC.

The V call is TRBV27, the J call TRBJ2-1, with 10 bases fitting TRBD2. The CDR3 is 14 residues long. V dropped 5 bases and J dropped 9; count of bases not matched to a gene: 7. Germline CDR1 is MNHEY and CDR2 is SMNVEV (reference sequence). The CDR3 DNA sequence: TGTGCCAGCAGTACAGCGGGAGGGCCGGTTGAGCAGTTCTTC. This translates into CASSTAGGPVEQFF.

The rearrangement uses TRBV6-5 and TRBJ1-6, with no clear D. The CDR3 spans 14 residues. Looked up from germline, CDR1 is MNHEY and CDR2 is SVGAGI. V was shortened by 6 bases and J by 10 bases, with 16 bases between the two germline ends. This CDR3 reads CASSPGQFSSPLHF. CDR3 DNA: TGTGCCAGCAGCCCCGGGCAATTCTCCTCACCCCTCCACTTT.

V gene TRBV7-9 combines with J gene TRBJ2-7; 8 nucleotides align to TRBD2. The trim removed 5 bases at V and 0 bases at J, leaving 3 bases unmatched. The CDR3 has 14 residues. CDR1 is SEHNR and CDR2 is FQNEAQ in the germline V gene (reference sequence). Here the CDR3 reads CASSPGTSSYEQYF. Written as DNA, the CDR3 is TGTGCCAGCAGCCCGGGGACTAGCTCCTACGAGCAGTACTTC.

The chain has TRBV27 and TRBJ2-1; 16 bases match TRBD2. V was clipped by 7 bases and J by 13 bases; unmatched bases: 7. From germline, CDR1 is MNHEY and CDR2 SMNVEV (reference sequence). CDR3 length: 14 amino acids. The CDR3 spells CASMGLAGGPFQFF. CDR3 in DNA: TGTGCCAGCATGGGACTAGCGGGAGGGCCTTTTCAGTTCTTC.